Presented here are 23 T cell receptor beta chains from one specimen sequenced in a study of T-cell reconstitution after alpha-beta-depleted transplantation in children (dated by TCRdb to the mid-2010s). Receptor libraries were prepared by PCR. Instrument used: Illumina HiSeq 2500. Molecular barcoding was employed in the preparation of TCR libraries, with unique molecular identifiers being used to normalize TCRbeta repertoire quantification. Clones were called with MiXCR by TCRdb after fastp trimmed the public reads at Q25, and only in-frame beta chains were retained. Identical CDR3 proteins give one entry, which carries the most common genes and DNA. The sample includes hundreds of thousands of distinct CDR3 sequences, with about an eighth observed a single time. About 2% of the sample comes from the top ten. In the paper's terms, the treatment or condition label means: allogeneic hematopoietic cell transplantation with graft depleted of TCRalphabeta T cells and CD19 B cells.

The sample consisted of PBMCs, mostly from graft donor cells, taken 360 days after TCRalphabeta/CD19-depleted stem cell transplant. The source of these receptors is a male patient younger than 18 who had a stem cell transplant for acute myeloid leukemia, so the T cells may come from the graft donor.

This clonotype was observed a handful of times. The chain employs TRBV11-2 and TRBJ2-7; tentatively, D is TRBD2 (6 bases). The CDR3 spans 19 residues. Per germline, CDR1 SGHAT and CDR2 FQNNGV. V shed 4 bases and J shed 2 bases, with 27 bases lying between them. CDR3 coding DNA: TGTGCCAGCAGCTCGCGGGAAGTGTTAACTCCCTCCCCTACCTACGAGCAGTACTTC. It codes for CASSSREVLTPSPTYEQYF.

This clonotype was recorded once. A junction boundary mismatches the germline segment, possibly from a read error. This rearrangement joins TRBV6-5 to TRBJ2-3; TRBD1 agrees at 10 bases. The CDR3 has 15 residues. Germline loops: CDR1 MNHEY, CDR2 SVGAGI. In DNA form, the CDR3 reads TGTGTCAGCAGTTACTGGGACAGGGGTACAGATACGCAGTATTTT. Protein product: CVSSYWDRGTDTQYF.

V and J are TRBV20-1 and TRBJ2-3; a possible D gene is TRBD2 (6 bases). V lost 3 bases, J lost 3 bases, and 16 bases lay in between. The CDR3 extends over 15 amino acids. The V gene's germline CDR1 is DFQATT and CDR2 SNEGSKA (reference sequence). CDR3 region: CSASMGGTGTDTQYF. The CDR3 region has the DNA TGCAGTGCTAGCATGGGCGGGACTGGTACAGATACGCAGTATTTT.

The V gene is TRBV5-6, the J gene TRBJ2-3; D is ambiguous. Trimming took off 4 bases at V and 6 bases at J, with 12 bases between the two ends. The germline V gene encodes CDR1 SGHDT and CDR2 YYEEEE. CDR3 length: 13 amino acids. CDR3 region: CASSPKDRDTQYF. In DNA, the CDR3 is TGTGCCAGCAGCCCAAAGGATCGGGATACGCAGTATTTT.

Written as DNA, the CDR3 is TGTGCCAGCAGGAACGGATACACTGAAGCTTTCTTT. The encoded protein is CASRNGYTEAFF. The J gene is TRBJ1-1, the V gene TRBV12-3 or TRBV12-4; D gene unclear. Trimming took off 6 bases at V and 3 bases at J, with 8 bases between the two ends. This CDR3 spans 12 amino acids.

V usage is TRBV18 and J usage is TRBJ2-1, with unresolved D. CDR3 size: 15 residues. Germline CDR1 reads KGHSH; CDR2 reads LQKENI. Trimming cost V 2 bases and J 4 bases, with 12 bases left between them. CDR3 sequence reads: CASSPISKVYNEQFF. As DNA, the CDR3 is TGTGCCAGCTCACCAATTTCAAAGGTTTACAATGAGCAGTTCTTC.

This clonotype was counted only a few times. The chain couples TRBV29-1 to TRBJ2-1, with 13 bases identical to TRBD2. The germline gives CDR1 SQVTM, CDR2 ANQGSEA. J gave up 5 bases and V 6 bases, and 4 bases lay outside the gene matches. This CDR3 is 14 amino acids long. The chain's CDR3 is CSVLAGGPHNEQFF. CDR3 coding DNA: TGCAGCGTACTAGCGGGAGGGCCCCACAATGAGCAGTTCTTC.

This clonotype has more than one count but fewer than ten. This rearrangement joins TRBV12-3 or TRBV12-4 to TRBJ2-1; possibly TRBD2 for D (5 bases). Deletions cut 3 bases from V and 2 bases from J, with 11 bases between. The CDR3 contains 15 residues. CDR3 nucleotide sequence: TGTGCCAGCAGTTTTTCGTCTAGCACCTACAATGAGCAGTTCTTC. Protein sequence: CASSFSSSTYNEQFF.

The CDR3 reads CASSPEASEQFF. DNA for the CDR3: TGTGCCAGCAGCCCCGAGGCCAGTGAGCAGTTCTTC. The chain has TRBV9 and TRBJ2-1; D is unresolved. The V gene's germline CDR1 is SGDLS and CDR2 YYNGEE. This CDR3 spans 12 amino acids. V was trimmed by 4 bases and J by 9 bases, leaving 11 bases between them.

This clonotype came up a few times. The chain is built from TRBV5-1 and TRBJ2-7; D might be TRBD2 (5 bases). The CDR3 is made up of 14 amino acids. Trimming took off 3 bases at V and 1 base at J, with 11 bases between the two ends. Germline V gives CDR1 SGHRS, CDR2 YFSETQ. This chain's CDR3 is CASSSFGLSYEQYF. CDR3 DNA sequence: TGCGCCAGCAGCTCCTTCGGACTTTCCTACGAGCAGTACTTC. The complete variable domain, with remaining parts taken from reference TRBV5-1 and TRBJ2-7, reads KAGVTQTPRYLIKTRGQQVTLSCSPISGHRSVSWYQQTPGQGLQFLFEYFSETQRNKGNFPGRFSGRQFSNSRSEMNVSTLELGDSALYLCASSSFGLSYEQYFGPGTRLTVT.

V is TRBV24-1 and J is TRBJ1-5; 9 positions match TRBD1. Germline V CDR1 and CDR2: KGHDR, SFDVKD. The CDR3 runs 15 residues. J was trimmed by 7 bases and V by 4 bases; bases with no gene match: 7. DNA of the CDR3: TGTGCCACCAGTGAGGACAGGGGCCCGGGACAGCCCCAGCATTTT. Translated: CATSEDRGPGQPQHF.

The V gene is TRBV12-3 or TRBV12-4, the J gene TRBJ1-1; D remains ambiguous. This CDR3 spans 14 amino acids. The V gene lost 5 bases and the J gene lost 1 base, with 11 bases spanning the gap. The CDR3 nucleotides are TGTGCCAGCAGTCCGCCGATGGGGAACACTGAAGCTTTCTTT. Amino acid sequence: CASSPPMGNTEAFF.

The V gene is TRBV29-1, the J gene TRBJ2-2, with 8 bases identical to TRBD2. Germline assignment: CDR1 SQVTM and CDR2 ANQGSEA. The CDR3 covers 13 residues. V was clipped by 5 bases and J by 2 bases; unmatched bases: 1. CDR3 region: CSVIAGNTGELFF. As DNA, the CDR3 is TGCAGCGTTATAGCGGGAAACACCGGGGAGCTGTTTTTT.

In this sample, this clonotype turned up many times. The chain employs TRBV12-3 or TRBV12-4 and TRBJ2-5; D call uncertain. The CDR3 is made up of 14 amino acids. V gave up 3 bases and J gave up 2 bases, with 10 bases separating them. The CDR3 DNA reads TGTGCCAGCAGTTTCGTCAACGTACAAGAGACCCAGTACTTC. This encodes CASSFVNVQETQYF.

The chain joins TRBV20-1 to TRBJ2-7; possible D gene TRBD1, 5 bases. The V gene's germline CDR1 is DFQATT and CDR2 SNEGSKA (reference sequence). CDR3 length equals 13 residues. Trimming shortened V by 5 bases and J by 4 bases, and 15 bases separated the two germline ends. The chain's CDR3 is CSASQGPSYEQYF. CDR3 DNA sequence: TGCAGTGCTTCGCAGGGCCCCTCTTACGAGCAGTACTTC.

This clonotype was seen at least ten times. The rearrangement uses TRBV3-1 and TRBJ2-7, with no clear D. The length of the CDR3 is 12 residues. Germline lookup yields CDR1 LGHDT and CDR2 YNNKEL (reference sequence). V was clipped by 4 bases and J by 5 bases, with 9 bases between them. The CDR3 sequence: CASSPRGHEQYF. The DNA of the CDR3 is TGTGCCAGCAGCCCCCGTGGACACGAGCAGTACTTC.

Ten or more counts support this clonotype. The chain couples TRBV28 to TRBJ2-1; the match to TRBD2 covers 11 bases. The trim removed 0 bases at V and 5 bases at J, leaving 6 bases unmatched. Germline V CDR1 and CDR2: MDHEN, SYDVKM. This CDR3 region has 17 residues. In DNA form, the CDR3 reads TGTGCCAGCAGTTTATGGGCTAGCGGGAGGAGTAACAATGAGCAGTTCTTC. Encoded protein: CASSLWASGRSNNEQFF.

The rearrangement links TRBV18 to TRBJ2-7; weak D call: TRBD2 (6 bases). V dropped 3 bases and J dropped 7 bases, with 19 bases sitting between them. CDR3 length: 15 amino acids. CDR1 is KGHSH and CDR2 is LQKENI in the germline V gene. CDR3 bases: TGTGCCAGCTCACCCAGGAAGGGCGCCGCGGGGGAGCAGTACTTC. Protein: CASSPRKGAAGEQYF. Full variable domain (outside the CDR3, taken from reference TRBV18 and TRBJ2-7): NAGVMQNPRHLVRRRGQEARLRCSPMKGHSHVYWYRQLPEEGLKFMVYLQKENIIDESGMPKERFSAEFPKEGPSILRIQQVVRGDSAAYFCASSPRKGAAGEQYFGPGTRLTVT.

This clonotype was found a few times. The V call is TRBV12-3 or TRBV12-4, the J call TRBJ2-5; D remains unclear. CDR3 length: 13 residues. V was shortened by 7 bases and J by 3 bases, with 12 bases between the two germline ends. The CDR3 here is CASTRGDEETQYF. DNA for the CDR3: TGTGCCAGCACCCGCGGAGATGAAGAGACCCAGTACTTC.

This clonotype has more than one count but fewer than ten. The J gene is TRBJ2-6, the V gene TRBV6-1; maybe TRBD1 (6 bases). Per the germline V gene, CDR1 is MNHNS and CDR2 is SASEGT. CDR3 length: 16 amino acids. The ends were cut back, 7 bases at V and 0 bases at J, with 13 bases in the middle. The CDR3 spells CASIVNRASGANVLTF. In nucleotides, the CDR3 is TGTGCCAGCATCGTGAACAGGGCCTCTGGGGCCAACGTCCTGACTTTC.

This clonotype has only a few counts. The J gene is TRBJ2-3, the V gene TRBV7-3, with TRBD2 matching 12 bases. CDR1 and CDR2 from the germline V gene are SGHTA and FQGTGA. The CDR3 contains 16 residues. V lost 5 bases, J lost 3 bases, and 6 bases stayed unmatched. The CDR3 nucleotides read TGTGCCAGCAGCGTCGGGACTAGCGGGTCTACAGATACGCAGTATTTT. Its translation: CASSVGTSGSTDTQYF.

The sample holds a few counts of this clonotype. This chain joins TRBV11-2 and TRBJ2-1; 8 bases align to TRBD2. Germline V gives CDR1 SGHAT, CDR2 FQNNGV. The trim removed 4 bases at V and 8 bases at J, leaving 16 bases unmatched. The CDR3 contains 17 residues. As DNA, the CDR3 is TGTGCCAGCAGCTCAGGGACTAGGGGGGGACCTCGGCATGAGCAGTTCTTC. Translated, it gives CASSSGTRGGPRHEQFF.

V usage is TRBV28 and J usage is TRBJ2-3; D unresolved. CDR3 length: 14 residues. From germline, CDR1 is MDHEN and CDR2 SYDVKM. V was pared by 7 bases and J by 2 bases, with 13 bases between. The CDR3 reads CASIRAGYTDTQYF. As DNA, the CDR3 is TGTGCCAGCATCCGGGCCGGTTACACAGATACGCAGTATTTT.